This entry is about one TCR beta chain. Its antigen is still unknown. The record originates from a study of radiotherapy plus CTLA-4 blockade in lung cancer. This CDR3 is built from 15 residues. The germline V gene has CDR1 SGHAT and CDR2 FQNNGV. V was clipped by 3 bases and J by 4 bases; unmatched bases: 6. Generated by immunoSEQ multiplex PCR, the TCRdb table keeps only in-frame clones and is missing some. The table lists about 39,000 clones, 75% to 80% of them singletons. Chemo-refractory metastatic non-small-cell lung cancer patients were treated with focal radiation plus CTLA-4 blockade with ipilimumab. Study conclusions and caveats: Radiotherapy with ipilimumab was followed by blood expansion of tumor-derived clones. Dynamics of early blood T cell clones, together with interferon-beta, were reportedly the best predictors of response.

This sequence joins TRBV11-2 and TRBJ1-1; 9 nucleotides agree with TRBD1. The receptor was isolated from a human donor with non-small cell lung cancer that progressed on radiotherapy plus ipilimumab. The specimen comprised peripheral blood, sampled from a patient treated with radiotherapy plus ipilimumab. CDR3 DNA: TGTGCCAGCAGCTTCAACCGGGACAGGGCCACTGAAGCTTTCTTT. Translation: CASSFNRDRATEAFF.